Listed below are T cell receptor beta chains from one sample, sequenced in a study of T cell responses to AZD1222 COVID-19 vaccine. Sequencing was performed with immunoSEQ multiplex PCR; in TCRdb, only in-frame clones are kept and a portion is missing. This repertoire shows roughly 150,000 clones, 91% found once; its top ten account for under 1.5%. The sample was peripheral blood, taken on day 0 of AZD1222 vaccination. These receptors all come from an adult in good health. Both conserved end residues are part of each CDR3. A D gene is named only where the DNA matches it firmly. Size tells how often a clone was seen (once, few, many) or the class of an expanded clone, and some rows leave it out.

cdr3_nt: TGTGCCAGTAGTATAAGGGGCTCCCAGGATGCTGAAGCTTTCTTT; cdr3_aa: CASSIRGSQDAEAFF; cdr3_length: 15; j_call: TRBJ1-1; v_call: TRBV19; clone_size: -; d_call: -
cdr3_nt: TGTGCCAGCAGTGACGGACAGGGGGGAGATACGCAGTATTTT; cdr3_aa: CASSDGQGGDTQYF; cdr3_length: 14; j_call: TRBJ2-3; v_call: TRBV6-4; clone_size: few; d_call: TRBD1
cdr3_nt: TGTGCCAGCCATCACGTCGAAGGAAGCGAAGCTTTCTTT; cdr3_aa: CASHHVEGSEAFF; cdr3_length: 13; j_call: TRBJ1-1; v_call: TRBV18; clone_size: -; d_call: -
cdr3_nt: TGTGCCAGCAGCCAGGGCCAAGGGGGCAATGAGCAGTTCTTC; cdr3_aa: CASSQGQGGNEQFF; cdr3_length: 14; j_call: TRBJ2-1; v_call: TRBV7-3; clone_size: -; d_call: -
cdr3_nt: TGCGCCAGTCGGCAGGTTCAAGCCTACGAGCAGTACTTC; cdr3_aa: CASRQVQAYEQYF; cdr3_length: 13; j_call: TRBJ2-7; v_call: TRBV5-1; clone_size: -; d_call: -
cdr3_nt: TGTGCCAGCAGTCCGGACCTAACGGGGAACACCATATATTTT; cdr3_aa: CASSPDLTGNTIYF; cdr3_length: 14; j_call: TRBJ1-3; v_call: TRBV9; clone_size: -; d_call: -
cdr3_nt: TGTGCCAGCAGTGATTACGGCCTTAGCACAGATACGCAGTATTTT; cdr3_aa: CASSDYGLSTDTQYF; cdr3_length: 15; j_call: TRBJ2-3; v_call: TRBV2; clone_size: -; d_call: -
cdr3_nt: TGTGCCAGCAGTCGACTTCCGGGACAGGGAAACTACGAGCAGTACTTC; cdr3_aa: CASSRLPGQGNYEQYF; cdr3_length: 16; j_call: TRBJ2-7; v_call: TRBV5-6; clone_size: -; d_call: TRBD1
cdr3_nt: TGTGCCAGCAGCGTCGGAGAGCGGCGACTCAATAGCAATCAGCCCCAGCATTTT; cdr3_aa: CASSVGERRLNSNQPQHF; cdr3_length: 18; j_call: TRBJ1-5; v_call: TRBV7-9; clone_size: -; d_call: -
cdr3_nt: TGCGCCAGCAGCCACCCTCGGGAGGGAGGGCCCGACAATGAGCAGTTCTTC; cdr3_aa: CASSHPREGGPDNEQFF; cdr3_length: 17; j_call: TRBJ2-1; v_call: TRBV4-3; clone_size: few; d_call: TRBD2
cdr3_nt: TGTGCCAGTAGTATAGTCGGGGCGGGAGGGTCGGATGAGCAGTTCTTC; cdr3_aa: CASSIVGAGGSDEQFF; cdr3_length: 16; j_call: TRBJ2-1; v_call: TRBV19; clone_size: -; d_call: TRBD2
cdr3_nt: TGTGCCACCAGTGATTCTAGACAGGGGAGGTACAATGAGCAGTTCTTC; cdr3_aa: CATSDSRQGRYNEQFF; cdr3_length: 16; j_call: TRBJ2-1; v_call: TRBV24-1; clone_size: -; d_call: TRBD1
cdr3_nt: TGTGCCAGTAGTCCCACGACAGACTATGGCTACACCTTC; cdr3_aa: CASSPTTDYGYTF; cdr3_length: 13; j_call: TRBJ1-2; v_call: TRBV19; clone_size: -; d_call: -
cdr3_nt: TGTGCCAGCAGTTTTTCAGGGGTAAAGGGCTACACCTTC; cdr3_aa: CASSFSGVKGYTF; cdr3_length: 13; j_call: TRBJ1-2; v_call: TRBV27; clone_size: -; d_call: -
cdr3_nt: TGTGCCAGCAGTGCCCGACCGGGACTAGTCACAGATACGCAGTATTTT; cdr3_aa: CASSARPGLVTDTQYF; cdr3_length: 16; j_call: TRBJ2-3; v_call: TRBV28; clone_size: -; d_call: TRBD2
cdr3_nt: TGTGCCAGTAGGACCGGGACAGGGGGCGACGAGCAGTACTTC; cdr3_aa: CASRTGTGGDEQYF; cdr3_length: 14; j_call: TRBJ2-7; v_call: TRBV19; clone_size: -; d_call: TRBD1
cdr3_nt: TGCGCCAGCAGCCCCCCAGGGGGTTGGTTAACTGGGGCCAACGTCCTGACTTTC; cdr3_aa: CASSPPGGWLTGANVLTF; cdr3_length: 18; j_call: TRBJ2-6; v_call: TRBV5-1; clone_size: -; d_call: TRBD1
cdr3_nt: TGTGCCAGCAGCCAAGAGCCCAAGGAGACCCAGTACTTC; cdr3_aa: CASSQEPKETQYF; cdr3_length: 13; j_call: TRBJ2-5; v_call: TRBV14; clone_size: -; d_call: -
cdr3_nt: TGTGCCAGCAGTTTATCGTTGGAGGATGAAGCTTTCTTT; cdr3_aa: CASSLSLEDEAFF; cdr3_length: 13; j_call: TRBJ1-1; v_call: TRBV27; clone_size: -; d_call: -
cdr3_nt: TGCGCCAGCAGTTTCGGGGGGCCAGGGGGCTCGGAAGGCTACACCTTC; cdr3_aa: CASSFGGPGGSEGYTF; cdr3_length: 16; j_call: TRBJ1-2; v_call: TRBV4-3; clone_size: -; d_call: TRBD1
cdr3_nt: TGTGCCAGCTGCACTGCGTACGGACAGGTCTCCTACAATGAGCAGTTCTTC; cdr3_aa: CASCTAYGQVSYNEQFF; cdr3_length: 17; j_call: TRBJ2-1; v_call: TRBV21-1; clone_size: -; d_call: -
cdr3_nt: TGTGCCAGCGGGACCGGGACAGGGCCCTACGAGCAGTACTTC; cdr3_aa: CASGTGTGPYEQYF; cdr3_length: 14; j_call: TRBJ2-7; v_call: TRBV6-5; clone_size: -; d_call: TRBD1
cdr3_nt: TGTGCCAGCAGTTATGGAGGCAACTATGGCTACACCTTC; cdr3_aa: CASSYGGNYGYTF; cdr3_length: 13; j_call: TRBJ1-2; v_call: TRBV5-4; clone_size: -; d_call: -
cdr3_nt: TGTGCCAGCAGTTACTCAAGGGGTCAGCCCCAGCATTTT; cdr3_aa: CASSYSRGQPQHF; cdr3_length: 13; j_call: TRBJ1-5; v_call: TRBV6-5; clone_size: few; d_call: -
cdr3_nt: TGTGCCAGCTCACCTCAGGACAGGGGGTTCGACGAGCAGTACTTC; cdr3_aa: CASSPQDRGFDEQYF; cdr3_length: 15; j_call: TRBJ2-7; v_call: TRBV18; clone_size: -; d_call: TRBD1
cdr3_nt: TGTGCCTGGATCGTTGGAAATGGCTACACCTTC; cdr3_aa: CAWIVGNGYTF; cdr3_length: 11; j_call: TRBJ1-2; v_call: TRBV30; clone_size: -; d_call: -
cdr3_nt: TGTGCCAGCAGCCAGGGGAACACTGAAGCTTTCTTT; cdr3_aa: CASSQGNTEAFF; cdr3_length: 12; j_call: TRBJ1-1; v_call: TRBV5-4; clone_size: -; d_call: -
cdr3_nt: TGTGCCAGCAGCGGTCTAGCGGGGGGCACAGATACGCAGTATTTT; cdr3_aa: CASSGLAGGTDTQYF; cdr3_length: 15; j_call: TRBJ2-3; v_call: TRBV7-8; clone_size: -; d_call: TRBD2
cdr3_nt: TGTGCCAGCAGTGACAGGGCGGGGTCACCCCTCCACTTT; cdr3_aa: CASSDRAGSPLHF; cdr3_length: 13; j_call: TRBJ1-6; v_call: TRBV6-1; clone_size: -; d_call: -
cdr3_nt: TGTGCCAGCAGTAGCGGGGGGGCGAACACCGGGGAGCTGTTTTTT; cdr3_aa: CASSSGGANTGELFF; cdr3_length: 15; j_call: TRBJ2-2; v_call: TRBV6-4; clone_size: few; d_call: TRBD2
cdr3_nt: TGTGCCAGCAGCTTTGGGGCGTGGGCTAGCGGGAGTGGCGAGCAGTTCTTC; cdr3_aa: CASSFGAWASGSGEQFF; cdr3_length: 17; j_call: TRBJ2-1; v_call: TRBV11-2; clone_size: -; d_call: TRBD2
cdr3_nt: TGCGCCAGCAGCGGTCGAGTAGCGGGGACAGATACGCAGTATTTT; cdr3_aa: CASSGRVAGTDTQYF; cdr3_length: 15; j_call: TRBJ2-3; v_call: TRBV5-1; clone_size: -; d_call: TRBD2
cdr3_nt: TGTGCCAGCAGGGAAGGGGGGAACTATGGCTACACCTTC; cdr3_aa: CASREGGNYGYTF; cdr3_length: 13; j_call: TRBJ1-2; v_call: TRBV7-9; clone_size: -; d_call: -
cdr3_nt: TGTGCCAGCAGCTGGGGGGTTGAGCAGTTCTTC; cdr3_aa: CASSWGVEQFF; cdr3_length: 11; j_call: TRBJ2-1; v_call: TRBV5-5; clone_size: -; d_call: -
cdr3_nt: TGTGCCAGCTCACCGCCCGGGGCCAGGGCTGAAGCTTTCTTT; cdr3_aa: CASSPPGARAEAFF; cdr3_length: 14; j_call: TRBJ1-1; v_call: TRBV18; clone_size: -; d_call: -
cdr3_nt: TGTGCCAGCAGTCATGCAGGGGAGGCTTTCTTT; cdr3_aa: CASSHAGEAFF; cdr3_length: 11; j_call: TRBJ1-1; v_call: TRBV12-3/TRBV12-4; clone_size: -; d_call: -
cdr3_nt: TGTGCCAGTAGTATAGATTCCACTAGGAACACCGGGGAGCTGTTTTTT; cdr3_aa: CASSIDSTRNTGELFF; cdr3_length: 16; j_call: TRBJ2-2; v_call: TRBV19; clone_size: -; d_call: -
cdr3_nt: TGTGCCAGTAGTCCGCAAATGAACACTGAAGCTTTCTTT; cdr3_aa: CASSPQMNTEAFF; cdr3_length: 13; j_call: TRBJ1-1; v_call: TRBV19; clone_size: -; d_call: -
cdr3_nt: TGTGCCAGCAGCGCTTCACAGGTAGCTAGCACAGATACGCAGTATTTT; cdr3_aa: CASSASQVASTDTQYF; cdr3_length: 16; j_call: TRBJ2-3; v_call: TRBV5-6; clone_size: once; d_call: -
cdr3_nt: TGTGCCAGCAGCTCCCCAAGGGGGAACACTGAAGCTTTCTTT; cdr3_aa: CASSSPRGNTEAFF; cdr3_length: 14; j_call: TRBJ1-1; v_call: TRBV7-9; clone_size: -; d_call: -
cdr3_nt: TGTGCCAGCAGCTTAGCCCCCCGGGCAGACAGCTCCTACGAGCAGTACTTC; cdr3_aa: CASSLAPRADSSYEQYF; cdr3_length: 17; j_call: TRBJ2-7; v_call: TRBV7-9; clone_size: -; d_call: -
cdr3_nt: TGTGCCAGCAGCTTTAGGGGGAACTCCTACGAGCAGTACTTC; cdr3_aa: CASSFRGNSYEQYF; cdr3_length: 14; j_call: TRBJ2-7; v_call: TRBV5-6; clone_size: -; d_call: -
cdr3_nt: TGTGCCAGCAGCCCCCGGACTAGCGGGGGGAGTTACAATGAGCAGTTCTTC; cdr3_aa: CASSPRTSGGSYNEQFF; cdr3_length: 17; j_call: TRBJ2-1; v_call: TRBV13; clone_size: -; d_call: TRBD2
cdr3_nt: TGTGCCAGCAAAACCGGGACACTCCGTATTGGGGGCAAAAACATTCAGTACTTC; cdr3_aa: CASKTGTLRIGGKNIQYF; cdr3_length: 18; j_call: TRBJ2-4; v_call: TRBV2; clone_size: -; d_call: -
cdr3_nt: TGTGCCAGCAGCTTAGCGAGGGGGCCAAATGTTTTTGAGAGGTCCTACAATGAGCAGTTCTTC; cdr3_aa: CASSLARGPNVFERSYNEQFF; cdr3_length: 21; j_call: TRBJ2-1; v_call: TRBV7-8; clone_size: -; d_call: TRBD1
cdr3_nt: TGTGCCAGCAGTTACCGGAGGATGAACACTGAAGCTTTCTTT; cdr3_aa: CASSYRRMNTEAFF; cdr3_length: 14; j_call: TRBJ1-1; v_call: TRBV6-2/TRBV6-3; clone_size: -; d_call: -
cdr3_nt: TGCGCCAGCAGTGGCCTTAGTGGAATGACGAACACCGGGGAGCTGTTTTTT; cdr3_aa: CASSGLSGMTNTGELFF; cdr3_length: 17; j_call: TRBJ2-2; v_call: TRBV10-2; clone_size: -; d_call: -
cdr3_nt: TGTGCCAGCAGTCCCACCGGGACAGGGGTATGTCAGCCCCAGCATTTT; cdr3_aa: CASSPTGTGVCQPQHF; cdr3_length: 16; j_call: TRBJ1-5; v_call: TRBV6-4; clone_size: -; d_call: TRBD1
cdr3_nt: TGCGCCAGCAGCTTCTCAGGGTCACAGGACAGGCAGTATTTT; cdr3_aa: CASSFSGSQDRQYF; cdr3_length: 14; j_call: TRBJ2-3; v_call: TRBV5-1; clone_size: -; d_call: -
cdr3_nt: TGTGCCAGCAGTTTTTTGAACTCCTACGAGCAGTACTTC; cdr3_aa: CASSFLNSYEQYF; cdr3_length: 13; j_call: TRBJ2-7; v_call: TRBV27; clone_size: once; d_call: -